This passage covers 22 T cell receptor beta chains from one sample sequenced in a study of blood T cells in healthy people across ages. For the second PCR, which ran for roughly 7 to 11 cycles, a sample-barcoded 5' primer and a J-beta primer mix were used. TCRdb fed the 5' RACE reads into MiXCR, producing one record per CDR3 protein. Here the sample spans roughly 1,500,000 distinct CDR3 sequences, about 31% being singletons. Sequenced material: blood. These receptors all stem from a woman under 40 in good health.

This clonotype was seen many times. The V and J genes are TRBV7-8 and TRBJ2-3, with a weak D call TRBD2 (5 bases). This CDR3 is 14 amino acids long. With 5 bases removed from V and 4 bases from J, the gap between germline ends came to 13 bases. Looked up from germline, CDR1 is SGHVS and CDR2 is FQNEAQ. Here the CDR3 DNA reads TGTGCCAGCAGCCCAGGACTCGCACCAGATACGCAGTATTTT. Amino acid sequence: CASSPGLAPDTQYF.

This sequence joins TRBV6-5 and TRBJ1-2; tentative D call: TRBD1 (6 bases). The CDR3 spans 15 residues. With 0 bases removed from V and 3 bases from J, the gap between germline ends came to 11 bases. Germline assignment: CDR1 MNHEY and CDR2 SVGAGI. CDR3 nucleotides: TGTGCCAGCAGTTACTCCCAGGGGAGGTACTATGGCTACACCTTC. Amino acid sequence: CASSYSQGRYYGYTF.

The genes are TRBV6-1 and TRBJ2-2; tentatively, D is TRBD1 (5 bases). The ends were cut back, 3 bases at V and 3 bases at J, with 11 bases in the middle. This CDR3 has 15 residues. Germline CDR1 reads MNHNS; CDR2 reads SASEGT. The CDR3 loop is CASSEWGADTGELFF. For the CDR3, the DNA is TGTGCCAGCAGTGAGTGGGGCGCGGACACCGGGGAGCTGTTTTTT.

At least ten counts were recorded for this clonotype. The CDR3 DNA reads TGTGCCAGCAGCCAAGATCATAAGGGGGTAGGGGGCTACACCTTC. Translating it yields CASSQDHKGVGGYTF. The chain employs TRBV3-1 and TRBJ1-2; TRBD1 might be the D (6 bases). The germline gives CDR1 LGHDT, CDR2 YNNKEL (reference sequence). V was trimmed by 0 bases and J by 8 bases, leaving 16 bases between them. CDR3 size: 15 residues.

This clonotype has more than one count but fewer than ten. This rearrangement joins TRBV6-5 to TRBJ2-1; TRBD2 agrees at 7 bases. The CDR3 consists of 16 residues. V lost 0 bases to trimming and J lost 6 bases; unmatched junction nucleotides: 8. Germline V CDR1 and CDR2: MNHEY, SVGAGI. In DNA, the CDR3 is TGTGCCAGCAGTTACTCGGGGGGGTCGGGCAGCAATGAGCAGTTCTTC. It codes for CASSYSGGSGSNEQFF.

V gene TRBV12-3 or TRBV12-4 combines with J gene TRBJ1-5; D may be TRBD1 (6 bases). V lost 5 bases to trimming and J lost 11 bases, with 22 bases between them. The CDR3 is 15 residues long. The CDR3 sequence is CASSASTGLGEAQHF. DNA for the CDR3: TGTGCCAGCAGTGCATCGACAGGACTCGGGGAAGCCCAGCATTTT.

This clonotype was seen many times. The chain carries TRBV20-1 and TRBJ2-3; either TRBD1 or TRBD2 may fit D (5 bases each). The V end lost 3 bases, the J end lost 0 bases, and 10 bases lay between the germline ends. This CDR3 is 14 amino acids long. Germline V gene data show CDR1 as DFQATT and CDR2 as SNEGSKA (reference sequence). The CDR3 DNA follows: TGCAGTGCTAGGACCGGGACCAGCACAGATACGCAGTATTTT. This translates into CSARTGTSTDTQYF.

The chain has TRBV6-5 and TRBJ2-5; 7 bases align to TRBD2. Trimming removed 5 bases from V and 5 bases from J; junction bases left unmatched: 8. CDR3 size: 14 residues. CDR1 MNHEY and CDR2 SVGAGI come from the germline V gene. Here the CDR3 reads CASSRGLNRETQYF. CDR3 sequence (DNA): TGTGCCAGCAGTCGGGGACTAAACAGGGAGACCCAGTACTTC.

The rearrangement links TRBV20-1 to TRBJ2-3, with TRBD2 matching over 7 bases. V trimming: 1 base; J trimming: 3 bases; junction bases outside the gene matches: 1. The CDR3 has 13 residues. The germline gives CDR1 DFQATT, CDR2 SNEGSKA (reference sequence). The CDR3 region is CSARGLATDTQYF. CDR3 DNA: TGCAGTGCTAGAGGACTAGCAACAGATACGCAGTATTTT.

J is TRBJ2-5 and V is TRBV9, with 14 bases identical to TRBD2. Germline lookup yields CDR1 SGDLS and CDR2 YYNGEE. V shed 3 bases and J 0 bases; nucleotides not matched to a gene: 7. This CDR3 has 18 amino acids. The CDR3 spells CASSAGTSGGPYQETQYF. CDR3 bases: TGTGCCAGCAGCGCGGGGACTAGCGGGGGTCCGTACCAAGAGACCCAGTACTTC.

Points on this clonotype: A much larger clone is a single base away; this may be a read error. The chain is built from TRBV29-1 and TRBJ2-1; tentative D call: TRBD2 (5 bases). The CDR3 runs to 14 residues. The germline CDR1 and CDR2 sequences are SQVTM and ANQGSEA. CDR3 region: CSVEREPFYNGQFF. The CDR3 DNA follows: TGCAGCGTCGAGAGGGAACCCTTTTACAATGGGCAGTTCTTC.

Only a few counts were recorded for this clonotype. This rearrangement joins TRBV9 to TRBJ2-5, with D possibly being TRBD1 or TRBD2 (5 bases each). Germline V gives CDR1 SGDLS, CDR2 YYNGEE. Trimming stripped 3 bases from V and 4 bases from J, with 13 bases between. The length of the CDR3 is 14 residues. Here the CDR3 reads CASSAGAARETQYF. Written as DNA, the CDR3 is TGTGCCAGCAGCGCCGGGGCAGCGAGAGAGACCCAGTACTTC.

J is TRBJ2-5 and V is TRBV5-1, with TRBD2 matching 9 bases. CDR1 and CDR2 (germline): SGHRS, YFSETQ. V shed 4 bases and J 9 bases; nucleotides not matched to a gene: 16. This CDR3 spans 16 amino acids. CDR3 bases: TGCGCCAGCAGCCAACAGACTAGCGGAGTAGGGGGGGCCCAGTACTTC. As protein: CASSQQTSGVGGAQYF.

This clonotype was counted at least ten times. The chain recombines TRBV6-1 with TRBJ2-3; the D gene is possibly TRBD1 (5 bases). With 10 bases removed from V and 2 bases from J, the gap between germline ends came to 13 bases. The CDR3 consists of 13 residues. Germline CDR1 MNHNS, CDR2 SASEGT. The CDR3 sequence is CATRTRSTDTQYF. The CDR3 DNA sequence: TGTGCCACCCGGACAAGATCCACAGATACGCAGTATTTT.

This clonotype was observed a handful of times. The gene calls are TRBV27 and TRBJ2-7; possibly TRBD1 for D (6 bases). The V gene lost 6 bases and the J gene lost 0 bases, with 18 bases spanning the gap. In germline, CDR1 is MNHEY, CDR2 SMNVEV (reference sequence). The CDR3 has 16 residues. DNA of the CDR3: TGTGCCAGCAGATTCCGGCCAGGGGAGAGCTCCTACGAGCAGTACTTC. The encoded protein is CASRFRPGESSYEQYF.

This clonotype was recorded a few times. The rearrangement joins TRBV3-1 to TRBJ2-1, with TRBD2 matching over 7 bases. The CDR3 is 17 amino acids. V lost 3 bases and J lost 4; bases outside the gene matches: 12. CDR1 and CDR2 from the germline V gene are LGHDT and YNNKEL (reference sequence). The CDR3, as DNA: TGTGCCAGCAGCCATGTAGCCGGGACTACGAAATACAATGAGCAGTTCTTC. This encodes CASSHVAGTTKYNEQFF.

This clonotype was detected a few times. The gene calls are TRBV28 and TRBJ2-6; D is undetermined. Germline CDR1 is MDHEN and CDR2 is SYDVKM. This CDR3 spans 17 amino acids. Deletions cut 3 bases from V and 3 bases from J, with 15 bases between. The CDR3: CASSLDRRPGGANVLTF. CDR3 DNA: TGTGCCAGCAGTTTGGACCGCCGACCAGGTGGGGCCAACGTCCTGACTTTC.

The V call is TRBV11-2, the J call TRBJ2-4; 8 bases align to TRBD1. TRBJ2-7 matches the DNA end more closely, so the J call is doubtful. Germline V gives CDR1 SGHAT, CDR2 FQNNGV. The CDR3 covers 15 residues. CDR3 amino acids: CASSLTGTGFYEQYF. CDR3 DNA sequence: TGTGCCAGCAGCCTAACCGGGACAGGCTTCTACGAGCAGTACTTC.

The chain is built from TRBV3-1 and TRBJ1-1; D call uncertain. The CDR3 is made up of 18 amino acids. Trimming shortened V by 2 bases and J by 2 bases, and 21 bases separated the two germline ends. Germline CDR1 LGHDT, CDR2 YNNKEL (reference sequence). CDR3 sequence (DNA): TGTGCCAGCAGCCAATCCCCTACTTTGGCGGGCTTTAACACTGAAGCTTTCTTT. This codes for CASSQSPTLAGFNTEAFF.

CDR3 nucleotides: TGTGCCAGCAGCTTCGGGACTCCCACAGATACGCAGTATTTT. Its protein product is CASSFGTPTDTQYF. The rearrangement uses TRBV7-6 and TRBJ2-3; weak D call: TRBD2 (6 bases). CDR3 length equals 14 residues. V was clipped by 3 bases and J by 2 bases, with 9 bases between them. The germline CDR1 and CDR2 sequences are SGHVS and FNYEAQ.

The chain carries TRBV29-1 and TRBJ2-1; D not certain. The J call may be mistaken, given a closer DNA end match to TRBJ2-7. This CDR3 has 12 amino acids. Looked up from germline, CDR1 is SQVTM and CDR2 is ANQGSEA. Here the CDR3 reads CSGHRGYNEQYF. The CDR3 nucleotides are TGCAGCGGTCACCGAGGATACAATGAGCAGTACTTC.

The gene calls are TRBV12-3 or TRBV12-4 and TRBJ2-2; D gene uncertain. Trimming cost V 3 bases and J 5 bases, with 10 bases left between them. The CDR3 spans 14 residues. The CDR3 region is CASSLVLTTGELFF. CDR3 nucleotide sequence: TGTGCCAGCAGTTTGGTCCTGACGACCGGGGAGCTGTTTTTT.